What follows are 2 T cell receptor beta chains derived from one specimen sequenced in a study of tumor-infiltrating lymphocytes in primary liver carcinoma. Reverse transcription of 500 to 650 ng total RNA with a constant-region primer produced TCR beta cDNA. Slightly modified ARM-PCR with three nested multiplex PCR rounds yielded TCR beta libraries. TRBV1-TRBV30 forward primers paired with a C-beta reverse primer were used in the first two PCR rounds, which ran roughly 10 cycles each. TCRdb reanalysed the multiplex PCR reads using MiXCR and keeps one entry per CDR3 protein. Of approximately 310,000 distinct CDR3 sequences in the sample, 55% to 65% were seen once. The blood RNA (from unsorted whole blood) was obtained, and germline DNA was also extracted. The sample consisted of peripheral blood. These receptors all come from a man between 40 and 49 years old with primary liver carcinoma and hepatitis B virus infection.

On this clonotype itself: This may stem from a read error, because a much larger clone lies one nucleotide away. V gene TRBV6-1 combines with J gene TRBJ2-7; tentatively, D is TRBD1 (5 bases). Trimming shortened V by 8 bases and J by 3 bases, and 17 bases separated the two germline ends. The V gene's germline CDR1 is MNHNS and CDR2 SASEGT. This CDR3 spans 14 amino acids. The DNA for the CDR3 is TGTGCCAGCGCCCCACAGGTTTTCATCTACGAGCAGTACTTC. It encodes CASAPQVFIYEQYF.

A note on this clonotype: This sequence may be a read error, since a much larger clone differs from it by one base. The final CDR3 position lacks the conserved phenylalanine or tryptophan, pointing to a likely read error. This sequence joins TRBV12-3 or TRBV12-4 and TRBJ2-5, with TRBD1 matching 9 bases. This CDR3 has 15 residues. V shed 7 bases, J shed 2 bases, and the junction held 8 bases outside the gene matches. The CDR3 DNA reads as TGTGCCAGCACCGGGGGACAGGGACCGCAAGAGACCCAGTACTTA. Translation gives CASTGGQGPQETQYL.